The TCR beta chain described here comes from a study of blood T cell repertoires in COVID-19. Only in-frame clones appear in the TCRdb table, and some are missing; sequencing was by immunoSEQ multiplex PCR. This sample has almost 250,000 clones; approximately 85% occur once, and the top ten carry 9.1%. The CDR3 runs to 15 residues. Sequencing was done on a sample of PBMCs or T cells enriched from blood (not recorded which). The J gene is TRBJ1-2, the V gene TRBV21-1; TRBD1 is the table's D call and was not checked against the DNA. TRBV21-1 is described as a pseudogene. The source of this sequence is a woman between 50 and 59 years old with acute COVID-19. CDR3 DNA: TGTGCCAGCACCCTGGACAGAGCCCCTAACTATGGCTACACCTTC. It translates to CASTLDRAPNYGYTF.